These T cell receptor beta chains were read from a single sample in a study of shared clonotypes between healthy human individuals. The assay was immunoSEQ multiplex PCR, and TCRdb's table has in-frame clones only and misses some. The sample has over 2 million clones; roughly 94% are singletons. The specimen sequenced was naive CD4+ T cells sorted from blood. The receptors were sampled from a man younger than 35 in good health. Both conserved end residues are part of each CDR3. Fields, in order: D gene, V gene, J gene, clone size, CDR3 protein, CDR3 DNA. The D gene is left open where the match is weak. A row's size may be missing; if present it is once, few, many or a size class.

D gene: .; V gene: TRBV6-4; J gene: TRBJ2-3; clone size: .; CDR3 protein: CASSDHSSGDTQYF; CDR3 DNA: TGTGCCAGCAGTGACCACTCGTCCGGTGATACGCAGTATTTT
D gene: TRBD2; V gene: TRBV5-1; J gene: TRBJ2-3; clone size: .; CDR3 protein: CASSRTSGRAPDTQYF; CDR3 DNA: TGCGCCAGCAGCAGAACTAGCGGGAGGGCCCCAGATACGCAGTATTTT
D gene: .; V gene: TRBV5-1; J gene: TRBJ1-4; clone size: .; CDR3 protein: CASSITGTGNEKLFF; CDR3 DNA: TGCGCCAGCAGCATAACCGGGACGGGGAATGAAAAACTGTTTTTT
D gene: .; V gene: TRBV19; J gene: TRBJ1-2; clone size: .; CDR3 protein: CASTLLAPGYGYTF; CDR3 DNA: TGTGCCAGTACCCTTCTAGCCCCGGGTTATGGCTACACCTTC
D gene: .; V gene: TRBV29-1; J gene: TRBJ1-2; clone size: .; CDR3 protein: CSGGLTDYGYTF; CDR3 DNA: TGCAGCGGGGGACTTACAGACTATGGCTACACCTTC
D gene: .; V gene: TRBV4-1; J gene: TRBJ1-5; clone size: few; CDR3 protein: CASSQYSQYSNQPQHF; CDR3 DNA: TGCGCCAGCAGCCAATATTCGCAGTATAGCAATCAGCCCCAGCATTTT
D gene: TRBD2; V gene: TRBV7-6; J gene: TRBJ2-7; clone size: .; CDR3 protein: CASSLPGGLADTSSYEQYF; CDR3 DNA: TGTGCCAGCAGCTTACCTGGGGGACTAGCGGATACAAGCTCCTACGAGCAGTACTTC
D gene: .; V gene: TRBV30; J gene: TRBJ1-4; clone size: .; CDR3 protein: CAWSKDVKGPTNEKLFF; CDR3 DNA: TGTGCCTGGAGCAAAGACGTTAAGGGACCGACTAATGAAAAACTGTTTTTT
D gene: .; V gene: TRBV7-9; J gene: TRBJ1-1; clone size: .; CDR3 protein: CASDPKENTEAFF; CDR3 DNA: TGTGCCAGTGACCCCAAAGAGAACACTGAAGCTTTCTTT
D gene: .; V gene: TRBV10-1; J gene: TRBJ2-3; clone size: .; CDR3 protein: CASSNFEITDTQYF; CDR3 DNA: TGCGCCAGCAGTAATTTTGAGATCACAGATACGCAGTATTTT
D gene: TRBD1; V gene: TRBV10-3; J gene: TRBJ1-2; clone size: .; CDR3 protein: CAITNQGDNYGYTF; CDR3 DNA: TGTGCCATCACTAACCAGGGGGATAACTATGGCTACACCTTC
D gene: .; V gene: TRBV5-1; J gene: TRBJ1-1; clone size: .; CDR3 protein: CASSLEGGTEAFF; CDR3 DNA: TGCGCCAGCAGCTTGGAGGGGGGCACTGAAGCTTTCTTT
D gene: .; V gene: TRBV10-2; J gene: TRBJ1-2; clone size: once; CDR3 protein: CASSVPGNVYGYTF; CDR3 DNA: TGCGCCAGCAGTGTCCCAGGGAATGTCTATGGCTACACCTTC
D gene: .; V gene: TRBV7-3; J gene: TRBJ2-5; clone size: .; CDR3 protein: CASSLIPRETQYF; CDR3 DNA: TGTGCCAGCAGCTTAATACCCCGGGAGACCCAGTACTTC
D gene: TRBD1; V gene: TRBV7-2; J gene: TRBJ1-5; clone size: .; CDR3 protein: CASSSPGQGSDQPQHF; CDR3 DNA: TGTGCCAGCAGCTCCCCGGGACAGGGTTCCGATCAGCCCCAGCATTTT
D gene: .; V gene: TRBV9; J gene: TRBJ2-5; clone size: .; CDR3 protein: CASTTGYWQETQYF; CDR3 DNA: TGTGCCAGCACCACTGGGTACTGGCAAGAGACCCAGTACTTC
D gene: .; V gene: TRBV11-2; J gene: TRBJ2-7; clone size: .; CDR3 protein: CASSLSLGGAYEQYF; CDR3 DNA: TGTGCCAGCAGCCTATCGCTGGGGGGGGCTTACGAGCAGTACTTC
D gene: .; V gene: TRBV30; J gene: TRBJ1-2; clone size: once; CDR3 protein: CAWSVRSDGALPF; CDR3 DNA: TGTGCCTGGAGTGTACGTTCAGACGGTGCTCTACCCTTC
D gene: TRBD1; V gene: TRBV30; J gene: TRBJ1-2; clone size: .; CDR3 protein: CASWTGANYGYTF; CDR3 DNA: TGTGCCTCTTGGACAGGGGCGAACTATGGCTACACCTTC
D gene: TRBD1; V gene: TRBV10-3; J gene: TRBJ1-2; clone size: .; CDR3 protein: CAISEGDRGRGNYGYTF; CDR3 DNA: TGTGCCATCAGTGAGGGGGACAGGGGACGTGGCAACTATGGCTACACCTTC
D gene: .; V gene: TRBV9; J gene: TRBJ2-7; clone size: .; CDR3 protein: CASSVGAAYRSKADEQYF; CDR3 DNA: TGTGCCAGCAGCGTAGGGGCTGCTTACAGGTCGAAAGCAGACGAGCAGTACTTC
D gene: .; V gene: TRBV28; J gene: TRBJ1-2; clone size: .; CDR3 protein: CASTSDLYGYTF; CDR3 DNA: TGTGCCAGCACCTCGGACCTTTATGGCTACACCTTC
D gene: .; V gene: TRBV5-5; J gene: TRBJ1-6; clone size: once; CDR3 protein: CASSLVTVNSPLHF; CDR3 DNA: TGTGCCAGCAGCTTGGTTACAGTAAATTCACCCCTCCACTTT
D gene: TRBD2; V gene: TRBV28; J gene: TRBJ2-3; clone size: .; CDR3 protein: CASSVGLAGDTQYF; CDR3 DNA: TGTGCCAGCAGTGTAGGACTAGCGGGGGATACGCAGTATTTT
D gene: .; V gene: TRBV2; J gene: TRBJ2-2; clone size: .; CDR3 protein: CASGRVSNTGELFF; CDR3 DNA: TGTGCCAGCGGACGGGTTTCGAACACCGGGGAGCTGTTTTTT
D gene: TRBD1; V gene: TRBV25-1; J gene: TRBJ2-1; clone size: .; CDR3 protein: CASRPSGTAYNEQFF; CDR3 DNA: TGTGCCAGCAGACCTTCCGGGACAGCATACAATGAGCAGTTCTTC
D gene: TRBD1; V gene: TRBV18; J gene: TRBJ1-3; clone size: .; CDR3 protein: CASSPRGTGANTIYF; CDR3 DNA: TGTGCCAGCTCACCGCGTGGGACAGGGGCGAACACCATATATTTT
D gene: TRBD1; V gene: TRBV4-1; J gene: TRBJ1-2; clone size: .; CDR3 protein: CASSQLGQGLLYGYTF; CDR3 DNA: TGCGCCAGCAGCCAGCTGGGACAGGGGCTTTTATATGGCTACACCTTC
D gene: TRBD1; V gene: TRBV10-3; J gene: TRBJ2-7; clone size: .; CDR3 protein: CAISEKLVGQGYHEQYF; CDR3 DNA: TGTGCCATCAGTGAGAAATTGGTTGGACAGGGTTACCACGAGCAGTACTTC
D gene: .; V gene: TRBV6-5; J gene: TRBJ1-2; clone size: once; CDR3 protein: CATRLSSGYGYTF; CDR3 DNA: TGTGCCACCCGACTTTCGTCGGGCTATGGCTACACCTTC
D gene: .; V gene: TRBV11-2; J gene: TRBJ1-1; clone size: .; CDR3 protein: CASSLDLWDRGEAFF; CDR3 DNA: TGTGCCAGCAGCTTAGATTTATGGGATAGGGGGGAAGCTTTCTTT
D gene: TRBD2; V gene: TRBV7-9; J gene: TRBJ2-1; clone size: .; CDR3 protein: CASSLWASGNGNEQFF; CDR3 DNA: TGTGCCAGCAGCTTATGGGCTAGCGGGAATGGGAATGAGCAGTTCTTC
D gene: .; V gene: TRBV4-1; J gene: TRBJ2-6; clone size: .; CDR3 protein: CASSHYPGSGANVLTF; CDR3 DNA: TGCGCCAGCAGCCATTACCCGGGCTCTGGGGCCAACGTCCTGACTTTC
D gene: TRBD1; V gene: TRBV5-1; J gene: TRBJ2-7; clone size: .; CDR3 protein: CASSSPGQGKDEQYF; CDR3 DNA: TGCGCCAGCAGCTCTCCGGGACAGGGCAAGGACGAGCAGTACTTC
D gene: TRBD2; V gene: TRBV30; J gene: TRBJ2-5; clone size: once; CDR3 protein: CAWSRGEAETQYF; CDR3 DNA: TGTGCCTGGAGTCGGGGGGAGGCGGAGACCCAGTACTTC
D gene: .; V gene: TRBV7-8; J gene: TRBJ1-5; clone size: .; CDR3 protein: CASSLAGGHQPQHF; CDR3 DNA: TGTGCCAGCAGCTTAGCGGGGGGGCATCAGCCCCAGCATTTT
D gene: .; V gene: TRBV6-5; J gene: TRBJ1-1; clone size: .; CDR3 protein: CASSRLSVGGEAFF; CDR3 DNA: TGTGCCAGCAGTAGATTAAGTGTTGGAGGTGAAGCTTTCTTT
D gene: .; V gene: TRBV21-1; J gene: TRBJ2-6; clone size: .; CDR3 protein: CANRWGPGGANVLTF; CDR3 DNA: TGTGCCAACCGGTGGGGGCCTGGTGGGGCCAACGTCCTGACTTTC
D gene: .; V gene: TRBV5-1; J gene: TRBJ1-1; clone size: .; CDR3 protein: CASSLEMTGQGEAFF; CDR3 DNA: TGCGCCAGCAGCTTGGAGATGACGGGGCAGGGGGAAGCTTTCTTT
D gene: .; V gene: TRBV5-8; J gene: TRBJ1-5; clone size: .; CDR3 protein: CASSFGQNPNQPQHF; CDR3 DNA: TGTGCCAGCAGCTTCGGACAAAACCCCAATCAGCCCCAGCATTTT
D gene: .; V gene: TRBV6-6; J gene: TRBJ1-2; clone size: .; CDR3 protein: CASSGSNYGYTF; CDR3 DNA: TGTGCCAGCAGTGGGTCTAACTATGGCTACACCTTC
D gene: .; V gene: TRBV30; J gene: TRBJ2-3; clone size: .; CDR3 protein: CAWSVTADTQYF; CDR3 DNA: TGTGCCTGGAGTGTGACCGCAGATACGCAGTATTTT
D gene: .; V gene: TRBV10-3; J gene: TRBJ1-4; clone size: .; CDR3 protein: CAISEGGTNEKLFF; CDR3 DNA: TGTGCCATCAGTGAGGGGGGTACTAATGAAAAACTGTTTTTT
D gene: TRBD1; V gene: TRBV5-1; J gene: TRBJ1-3; clone size: .; CDR3 protein: CASSSGDSSGNTIYF; CDR3 DNA: TGCGCCAGCAGCTCGGGGGACAGCTCTGGAAACACCATATATTTT
D gene: .; V gene: TRBV2; J gene: TRBJ1-5; clone size: .; CDR3 protein: CASRRGGRNQPQHF; CDR3 DNA: TGTGCCAGCCGTAGGGGGGGCAGGAATCAGCCCCAGCATTTT
D gene: .; V gene: TRBV7-2; J gene: TRBJ1-6; clone size: .; CDR3 protein: CASSLWPITLGNSPLHF; CDR3 DNA: TGTGCCAGCAGCTTATGGCCCATTACCCTCGGGAATTCACCCCTCCACTTT
D gene: .; V gene: TRBV7-2; J gene: TRBJ2-7; clone size: once; CDR3 protein: CASSLDRLQTYEQYF; CDR3 DNA: TGTGCCAGCAGCTTAGATCGGCTACAGACCTACGAGCAGTACTTC
D gene: .; V gene: TRBV10-3; J gene: TRBJ2-2; clone size: .; CDR3 protein: CAISESSQGRPGELFF; CDR3 DNA: TGTGCCATCAGTGAGTCTAGTCAGGGTAGGCCCGGGGAGCTGTTTTTT
D gene: TRBD1; V gene: TRBV7-9; J gene: TRBJ2-7; clone size: once; CDR3 protein: CASSLEQGASYEQYF; CDR3 DNA: TGTGCCAGCAGCTTAGAACAGGGGGCCTCCTACGAGCAGTACTTC
D gene: .; V gene: TRBV4-1; J gene: TRBJ2-2; clone size: .; CDR3 protein: CASSQGRRTSHTGGELFF; CDR3 DNA: TGCGCCAGCAGCCAAGGGAGAAGGACGAGCCACACTGGCGGGGAGCTGTTTTTT
D gene: .; V gene: TRBV21-1; J gene: TRBJ1-4; clone size: .; CDR3 protein: CASSESVRDSNEKLFF; CDR3 DNA: TGTGCCAGCAGCGAAAGTGTTAGGGACAGTAATGAAAAACTGTTTTTT
D gene: .; V gene: TRBV28; J gene: TRBJ2-7; clone size: .; CDR3 protein: CASSFSYFQKRDRSYEQYF; CDR3 DNA: TGTGCCAGCAGTTTCTCCTATTTCCAAAAAAGGGACCGCTCCTACGAGCAGTACTTC